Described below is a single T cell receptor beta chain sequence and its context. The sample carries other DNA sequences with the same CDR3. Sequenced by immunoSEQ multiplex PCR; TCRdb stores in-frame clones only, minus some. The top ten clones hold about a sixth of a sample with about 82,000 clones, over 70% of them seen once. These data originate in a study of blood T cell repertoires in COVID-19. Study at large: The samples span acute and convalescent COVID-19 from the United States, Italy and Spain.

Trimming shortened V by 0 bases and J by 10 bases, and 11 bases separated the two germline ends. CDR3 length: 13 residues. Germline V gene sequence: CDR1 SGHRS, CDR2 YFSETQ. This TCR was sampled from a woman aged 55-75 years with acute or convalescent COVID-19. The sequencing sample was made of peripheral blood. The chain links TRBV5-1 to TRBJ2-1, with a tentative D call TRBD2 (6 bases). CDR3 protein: CASSLVVGREQFF. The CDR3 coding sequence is TGCGCCAGCAGCTTGGTCGTAGGGAGGGAGCAGTTCTTC. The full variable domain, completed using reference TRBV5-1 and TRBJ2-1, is KAGVTQTPRYLIKTRGQQVTLSCSPISGHRSVSWYQQTPGQGLQFLFEYFSETQRNKGNFPGRFSGRQFSNSRSEMNVSTLELGDSALYLCASSLVVGREQFFGPGTRLTVL.